This T cell receptor beta chain was recovered during a study of control samples from healthy donors and cancer patients. Measured with immunoSEQ multiplex PCR; TCRdb has only the in-frame clones, and not every one. The table includes approximately 120,000 clones, roughly 91% detected once. The table lists this clone with many counts. Material: blood. The receptor's source is a woman aged 45-59 years in good health.

The chain's CDR3 is CASSLQWGEQPQHF. The DNA of the CDR3 is TGTGCCAGCAGCTTACAATGGGGGGAACAGCCCCAGCATTTT. The rearrangement joins TRBV4-2 to TRBJ1-5, with a possible D match to TRBD1 (5 bases). CDR3 length: 14 residues. CDR1 and CDR2 from the germline V gene are LGHNA and YNFKEQ. V was trimmed by 5 bases and J by 7 bases, leaving 15 bases between them.